The next 30 T cell receptor beta chains were all read from a single sample in a study of early T cells in non-severe SARS-CoV-2 infection. TCRdb itself ran the 5' RACE reads through MiXCR, one entry per CDR3 protein. The sample shows about 56,000 distinct CDR3 sequences, approximately 15% of them seen only once. Sample: whole blood, taken at baseline. Receptor source: an adult who was a healthcare worker with PCR-confirmed SARS-CoV-2 infection or an uninfected control (not recorded which).

The chain uses TRBV10-1 and TRBJ2-5; 8 bases line up with TRBD1. With V trimmed by 4 bases and J by 2 bases, 3 bases remained unmatched. CDR1 and CDR2 from the germline V gene are WNHNN and SYGVQD (reference sequence). The CDR3 is made up of 14 amino acids. The CDR3: CASSGTGNQETQYF. CDR3 sequence (DNA): TGCGCCAGCAGTGGGACAGGGAATCAAGAGACCCAGTACTTC.

The rearrangement uses TRBV12-3 or TRBV12-4 and TRBJ2-1; 12 bases are shared with TRBD2. The CDR3 runs 17 residues. V lost 6 bases to trimming and J lost 7 bases; unmatched junction nucleotides: 13. CDR3 in amino acids: CASSGQTSGRPRNEQFF. Written as DNA, the CDR3 is TGTGCCAGCAGCGGCCAGACTAGCGGGAGACCTCGTAATGAGCAGTTCTTC.

This clonotype was detected many times. V and J are TRBV24-1 and TRBJ2-2; 12 bases map to TRBD1. Germline V gene lookup returns CDR1 KGHDR and CDR2 SFDVKD. J gave up 8 bases and V 7 bases, and 10 bases lay outside the gene matches. The CDR3 runs 16 residues. In DNA form, the CDR3 reads TGTGCCACCAGCCTCTCCGGGACAGGGGGCGGAGGGGAGCTGTTTTTT. Translated: CATSLSGTGGGGELFF.

This clonotype was detected ten times or more. The chain is built from TRBV6-5 and TRBJ2-1, with 7 bases that match TRBD1. The CDR3 length is 14 residues. V lost 0 bases to trimming and J lost 7 bases; unmatched junction nucleotides: 3. CDR1 and CDR2 (germline): MNHEY, SVGAGI. CDR3 sequence (DNA): TGTGCCAGCAGTTACTCGAGCAGGGGGAATGAGCAGTTCTTC. Residues: CASSYSSRGNEQFF.

This clonotype was detected only a few times. CDR3 loop: CSAGQGPNEKLFF. CDR3 nucleotides: TGCAGCGCTGGACAGGGTCCTAATGAAAAACTGTTTTTT. The chain uses TRBV29-1 and TRBJ1-4; 8 bases are a match to TRBD1. The germline gives CDR1 SQVTM, CDR2 ANQGSEA. The CDR3 loop spans 13 amino acids. With 7 bases clipped from V and 3 bases from J, the junction kept 4 bases outside the gene matches.

This chain joins TRBV20-1 and TRBJ2-7; 11 nucleotides match TRBD2. The V and J ends lost 0 bases and 2 bases, in that order; junction bases with no gene match: 3. This CDR3 comprises 15 residues. Looked up from germline, CDR1 is DFQATT and CDR2 is SNEGSKA (reference sequence). CDR3 in DNA: TGCAGTGCTAGAGATGGGACTAGCGGAGCCTACGAGCAGTACTTC. Translating gives CSARDGTSGAYEQYF.

CDR3 amino acids: CASSYSRIESGRRTDTQYF. DNA for the CDR3: TGTGCCAGCAGTTACTCGAGGATAGAGAGCGGGAGGAGGACAGATACGCAGTATTTT. The chain recombines TRBV6-2 or TRBV6-3 with TRBJ2-3; TRBD2 matches at 9 bases. After removal of 0 bases from V and 3 bases from J, the junction contained 13 bases not matched to a gene. The germline V gene has CDR1 MNHEY and CDR2 SVGEGT. This CDR3 is built from 19 residues.

V usage is TRBV6-2 or TRBV6-3 and J usage is TRBJ2-7; 9 nucleotides match TRBD2. After removal of 8 bases from V and 4 bases from J, the junction contained 9 bases not matched to a gene. Germline CDR1 is MNHEY and CDR2 is SVGEGT. There are 14 residues in the CDR3. The CDR3 nucleotides are TGTGCCAGCGTCCAAGAGGGACTAGCATACGAGCAGTACTTC. This gives the protein CASVQEGLAYEQYF.

A few counts support this clonotype. The chain joins TRBV10-3 to TRBJ2-7; D gene unclear. The germline V gene has CDR1 ENHRY and CDR2 SYGVKD. Trimming removed 7 bases from V and 0 bases from J, with 13 bases in between. This CDR3 is built from 14 residues. The CDR3 DNA is TGTGCCATCACGCCTGACTCCTCCTCCTACGAGCAGTACTTC. It codes for CAITPDSSSYEQYF.

This clonotype showed up just a few times. The genes are TRBV6-6 and TRBJ2-7, with unresolved D. Germline V gives CDR1 MNHNY, CDR2 SVGAGI (reference sequence). The CDR3 extends over 14 amino acids. With 3 bases removed from V and 0 bases from J, the gap between germline ends came to 9 bases. The CDR3 region has the DNA TGTGCCAGCAGTTATCGGAGTCTCTCCTACGAGCAGTACTTC. It specifies CASSYRSLSYEQYF.

The chain carries TRBV20-1 and TRBJ2-2; TRBD2 aligns across 11 bases. CDR3 length equals 15 residues. V lost 0 bases to trimming and J lost 8 bases; unmatched junction nucleotides: 5. CDR1 is DFQATT, CDR2 SNEGSKA, per germline (reference sequence). The CDR3 reads CSARDLTSGRGELFF. CDR3 nucleotides: TGCAGTGCTAGAGATCTTACTAGCGGGAGAGGGGAGCTGTTTTTT.

The chain links TRBV29-1 to TRBJ2-3; TRBD1 is a possible D gene (5 bases). V was shortened by 0 bases and J by 3 bases, with 13 bases between the two germline ends. The CDR3 is 15 residues long. Per the germline V gene, CDR1 is SQVTM and CDR2 is ANQGSEA. The CDR3 nucleotides are TGCAGCGTTGAAGATCGGTGGCAGGGTACAGATACGCAGTATTTT. Residues: CSVEDRWQGTDTQYF.

This clonotype was observed at least ten times. V and J are TRBV28 and TRBJ2-7; perhaps TRBD1 as D (6 bases). This CDR3 region has 13 residues. In germline, CDR1 is MDHEN, CDR2 SYDVKM. The ends were cut back, 5 bases at V and 2 bases at J, with 10 bases in the middle. CDR3 loop: CASSRRGPYEQYF. The CDR3 DNA sequence: TGTGCCAGCAGTCGCAGGGGACCCTACGAGCAGTACTTC.

In DNA, the CDR3 is TGTGCCAGCAGACGCGACAGGGTCTCAACAGATACGCAGTATTTT. Translated: CASRRDRVSTDTQYF. The chain combines TRBV11-1 with TRBJ2-3; 7 bases agree with TRBD1. V trimming: 6 bases; J trimming: 3 bases; junction bases outside the gene matches: 9. Germline CDR1 is SGHAT and CDR2 is FQDESV (reference sequence). The length of the CDR3 is 15 residues.

This clonotype was seen only a few times. The rearrangement joins TRBV4-1 to TRBJ1-2; 7 nucleotides agree with TRBD1. With 9 bases clipped from V and 8 bases from J, the junction kept 6 bases outside the gene matches. Per the germline V gene, CDR1 is MGHRA and CDR2 is YSYEKL. The length of the CDR3 is 11 residues. The CDR3 DNA reads as TGCGCCAGTAACCAGGGGGTCGGCTACACCTTC. It yields the protein CASNQGVGYTF.

The chain combines TRBV10-2 with TRBJ1-6; no firm D call. The CDR3 is 11 residues long. Germline lookup yields CDR1 WSHSY and CDR2 SAAADI. Trimming cost V 3 bases and J 7 bases, with 1 base left between them. In nucleotides, the CDR3 is TGCGCCAGCAGTGAAAATTCACCCCTCCACTTT. It translates to CASSENSPLHF.

In this sample, this clonotype turned up a few times. The genes are TRBV11-2 and TRBJ2-3; D call uncertain. Germline values: CDR1 SGHAT, CDR2 FQNNGV. The CDR3 consists of 16 residues. Trimming left V 7 bases short and J 6 bases short, with 23 bases between. CDR3 sequence reads: CASTPGRHPQLDTQYF. Here the CDR3 DNA reads TGTGCCAGCACCCCAGGCCGACACCCTCAGCTGGATACGCAGTATTTT. Looking up the rest from reference TRBV11-2 and TRBJ2-3 gives the full variable domain: EAGVAQSPRYKIIEKRQSVAFWCNPISGHATLYWYQQILGQGPKLLIQFQNNGVVDDSQLPKDRFSAERLKGVDSTLKIQPAKLEDSAVYLCASTPGRHPQLDTQYFGPGTRLTVL.

The V and J genes are TRBV20-1 and TRBJ2-3; no clear D. There are 12 residues in the CDR3. Trimming stripped 3 bases from V and 3 bases from J, with 7 bases between. The germline V gene encodes CDR1 DFQATT and CDR2 SNEGSKA (reference sequence). The CDR3, as DNA: TGCAGTGCTAGCCCGCGGACAGATACGCAGTATTTT. As protein: CSASPRTDTQYF.

This clonotype was seen more than once but under ten times. The chain links TRBV20-1 to TRBJ2-1, with 7 bases aligning to TRBD2. Germline lookup yields CDR1 DFQATT and CDR2 SNEGSKA (reference sequence). This CDR3 spans 15 amino acids. J lost 5 bases, V lost 6 bases, and 13 bases had no gene match. DNA for the CDR3: TGCAGTGCCCCTCTCGGGAGGTTTATCCACAATGAGCAGTTCTTC. Protein sequence: CSAPLGRFIHNEQFF.

In this sample, this clonotype turned up a few times. This chain joins TRBV11-2 and TRBJ2-3; D possibly corresponds to TRBD2 (5 bases). V dropped 3 bases and J dropped 0 bases, with 7 bases sitting between them. This CDR3 spans 14 amino acids. Germline lookup yields CDR1 SGHAT and CDR2 FQNNGV. The CDR3: CASSFLASTDTQYF. The CDR3 DNA reads as TGTGCCAGCAGCTTCCTAGCCAGCACAGATACGCAGTATTTT.

This clonotype was seen at least ten times. The J gene is TRBJ1-5, the V gene TRBV6-1; TRBD1 might be the D (6 bases). Germline assignment: CDR1 MNHNS and CDR2 SASEGT. V was shortened by 11 bases and J by 3 bases, with 14 bases between the two germline ends. This CDR3 region has 13 residues. Here the CDR3 reads CASSGEINQPQHF. CDR3 nucleotide sequence: TGTGCCTCCTCAGGGGAGATCAATCAGCCCCAGCATTTT.

V usage is TRBV10-3 and J usage is TRBJ2-3; D may be TRBD1 or TRBD2 (5 bases each). V dropped 2 bases and J dropped 0 bases, with 15 bases sitting between them. The CDR3 is 17 residues long. Germline V gene sequence: CDR1 ENHRY, CDR2 SYGVKD. The CDR3: CAISERGGDGSTDTQYF. As DNA, the CDR3 is TGTGCCATCAGTGAGAGAGGTGGGGACGGTAGCACAGATACGCAGTATTTT.

The chain carries TRBV7-3 and TRBJ2-5; D gene unclear. The CDR3 is 12 amino acids. CDR1 is SGHTA and CDR2 is FQGTGA in the germline V gene. The ends were cut back, 8 bases at V and 0 bases at J, with 7 bases in the middle. CDR3 loop: CASSRDQETQYF. The CDR3 DNA reads as TGTGCCAGCTCCCGGGACCAAGAGACCCAGTACTTC.

The rearrangement joins TRBV25-1 to TRBJ2-1; weak D call: TRBD2 (5 bases). The germline V and J ends were trimmed by 5 bases and 7 bases, with 9 bases remaining between them. CDR1 and CDR2 (germline): MGHDK, SYGVNS. The CDR3 totals 12 residues. The CDR3 DNA follows: TGTGCCAGCAGTTTTACTAGTAATGAGCAGTTCTTC. Its protein is CASSFTSNEQFF. Complete variable domain (other parts from reference TRBV25-1 and TRBJ2-1): EADIYQTPRYLVIGTGKKITLECSQTMGHDKMYWYQQDPGMELHLIHYSYGVNSTEKGDLSSESTVSRIRTEHFPLTLESARPSHTSQYLCASSFTSNEQFFGPGTRLTVL.

This clonotype has a handful of counts. CDR3 coding DNA: TGCAGTGCTAGAGATCTTAGGGCGGCCGGTAATGAAAAACTGTTTTTT. It encodes CSARDLRAAGNEKLFF. The chain couples TRBV20-1 to TRBJ1-4; D is uncertain. The CDR3 loop spans 16 amino acids. V was pared by 0 bases and J by 4 bases, with 15 bases between. Germline loops: CDR1 DFQATT, CDR2 SNEGSKA (reference sequence).

This sequence joins TRBV20-1 and TRBJ2-2; D unresolved. Germline CDR1 and CDR2: DFQATT and SNEGSKA (reference sequence). The V end lost 1 base, the J end lost 7 bases, and 16 bases lay between the germline ends. CDR3 length equals 15 residues. CDR3 in amino acids: CSARALDVSFGELFF. CDR3 coding DNA: TGCAGTGCTAGAGCCCTAGATGTATCATTCGGGGAGCTGTTTTTT.

This clonotype has a count of ten or more. This sequence joins TRBV18 and TRBJ2-7; 10 bases agree with TRBD2. This CDR3 spans 15 amino acids. J gave up 5 bases and V 1 base, and 5 bases lay outside the gene matches. Germline V lookup: CDR1 KGHSH, CDR2 LQKENI. In DNA form, the CDR3 reads TGTGCCAGCTCACCACTAGCGGGGGGTTTGGACGAGCAGTACTTC. It translates to CASSPLAGGLDEQYF.

The rearrangement joins TRBV11-2 to TRBJ2-1, with D possibly being TRBD2 (6 bases). V lost 1 base and J lost 6, with 13 bases in between. Germline values: CDR1 SGHAT, CDR2 FQNNGV. This CDR3 is built from 15 residues. CDR3 DNA: TGTGCCAGCAGCTTAGGGCGGGGTCAATTCAATGAGCAGTTCTTC. Encoded protein: CASSLGRGQFNEQFF.

The table lists this clonotype with many counts. The chain employs TRBV3-1 and TRBJ2-5; D unclear. The ends were cut back, 6 bases at V and 5 bases at J, with 16 bases in the middle. Germline CDR1 is LGHDT and CDR2 is YNNKEL (reference sequence). The CDR3 runs 14 residues. The CDR3 spells CASRKTSVSETQYF. CDR3 sequence (DNA): TGTGCCAGCAGAAAGACTTCCGTCTCGGAGACCCAGTACTTC.

This clonotype was seen a handful of times. This rearrangement joins TRBV7-6 to TRBJ2-7, with D possibly being TRBD1 or TRBD2 (6 bases each). This CDR3 region has 15 residues. Germline CDR1 SGHVS, CDR2 FNYEAQ. Trimming removed 1 base from V and 6 bases from J, with 16 bases in between. The CDR3 region is CASSLGRGGISEQYF. The CDR3 region has the DNA TGTGCCAGCAGCTTAGGCAGGGGAGGTATCTCCGAGCAGTACTTC.